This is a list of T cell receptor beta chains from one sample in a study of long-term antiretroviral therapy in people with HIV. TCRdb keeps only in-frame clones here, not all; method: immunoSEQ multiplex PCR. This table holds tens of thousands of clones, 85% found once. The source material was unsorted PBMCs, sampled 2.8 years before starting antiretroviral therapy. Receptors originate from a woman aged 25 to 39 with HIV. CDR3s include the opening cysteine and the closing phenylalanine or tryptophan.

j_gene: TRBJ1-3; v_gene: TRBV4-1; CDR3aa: CASRQGILGRDTIYF
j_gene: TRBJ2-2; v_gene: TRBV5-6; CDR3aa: CASTYYFAGDTGELFF
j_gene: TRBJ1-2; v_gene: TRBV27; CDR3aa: CASSLDGTGQGYTF
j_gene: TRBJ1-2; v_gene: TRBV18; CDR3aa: CASSPILSVADYGYTF
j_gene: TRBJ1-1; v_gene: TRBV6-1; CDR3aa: CASKEGGGLSTEAFF
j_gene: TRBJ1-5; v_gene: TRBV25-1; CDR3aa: CASGTGPNQPQHF
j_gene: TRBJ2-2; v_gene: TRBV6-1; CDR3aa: CASSDFLGGELFF
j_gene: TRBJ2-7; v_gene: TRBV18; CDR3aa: CASSPGQNYYEQYF
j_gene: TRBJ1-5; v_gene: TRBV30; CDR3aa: CAWNSDSNQPQHF
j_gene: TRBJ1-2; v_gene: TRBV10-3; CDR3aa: CAINGGNYGCTF
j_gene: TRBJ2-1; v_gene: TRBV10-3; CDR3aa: CAISEWDQPGNEQFF
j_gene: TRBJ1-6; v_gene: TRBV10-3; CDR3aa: CAISDQGRDEYNSPLHF
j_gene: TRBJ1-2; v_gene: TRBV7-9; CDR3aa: CASSLPDSYGYTF
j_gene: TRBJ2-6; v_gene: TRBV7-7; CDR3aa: CASRPSTGANVLTF
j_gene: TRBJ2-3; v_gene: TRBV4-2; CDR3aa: CASSHPGLAGGSSTDTQYF
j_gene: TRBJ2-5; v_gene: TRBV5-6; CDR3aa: CASSLRTGETQYF
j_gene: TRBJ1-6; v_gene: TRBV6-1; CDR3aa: CASSEAGTHYNSPLHF
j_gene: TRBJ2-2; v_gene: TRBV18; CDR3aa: CASSRLTGELFF
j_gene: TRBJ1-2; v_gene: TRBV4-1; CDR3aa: CASSQLLGAQGSYGYTF
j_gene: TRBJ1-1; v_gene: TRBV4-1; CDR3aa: CASSQVPEGREEAFF
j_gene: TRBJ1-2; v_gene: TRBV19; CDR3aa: CASQDRGVWYTF
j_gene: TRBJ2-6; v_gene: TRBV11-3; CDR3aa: CASSLRTGSGANVLTF
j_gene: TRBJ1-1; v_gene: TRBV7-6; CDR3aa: CASSSRGYAEAFF
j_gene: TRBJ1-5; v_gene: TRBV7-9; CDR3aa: CASSLDGAANQPQHF
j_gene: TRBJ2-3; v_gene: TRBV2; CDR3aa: CASSTRSGAYTDTQYF
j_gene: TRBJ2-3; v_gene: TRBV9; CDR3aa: CASSALSGGTDTQYF
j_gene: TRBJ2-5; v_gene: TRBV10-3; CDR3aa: CAISFGGGPLETQYF
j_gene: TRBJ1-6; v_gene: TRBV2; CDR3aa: CASQWDRAGSPLHF
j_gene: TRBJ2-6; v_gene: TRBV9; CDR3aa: CASSGSTLSGANVLTF
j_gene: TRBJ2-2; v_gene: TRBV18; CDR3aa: CASSQLPQGSNTGELFF
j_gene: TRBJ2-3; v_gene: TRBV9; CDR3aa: CASSSRTSGGTDTQYF
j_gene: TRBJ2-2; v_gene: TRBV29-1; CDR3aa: CSFRGTRGGGELFF
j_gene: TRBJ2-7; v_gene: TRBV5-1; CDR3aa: CASSPGLADEQYF
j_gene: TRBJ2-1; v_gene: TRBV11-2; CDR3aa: CASSLPDRNSYNEQFF
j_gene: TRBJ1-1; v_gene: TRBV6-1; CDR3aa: CASSPFFSATEAFF
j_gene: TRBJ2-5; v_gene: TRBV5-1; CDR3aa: CASSFSGSQETQYF
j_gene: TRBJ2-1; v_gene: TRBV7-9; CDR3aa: CASSSGTSSYNEQFF
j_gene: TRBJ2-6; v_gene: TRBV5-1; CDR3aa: CASSSSRGASFSGANVLTF
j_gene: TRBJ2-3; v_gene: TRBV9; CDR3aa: CASSQGGYTDTQYF
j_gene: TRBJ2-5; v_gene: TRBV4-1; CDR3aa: CASSQVRGTETQYF
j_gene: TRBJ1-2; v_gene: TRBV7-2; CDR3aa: CASSLGRQTPGYGYTF
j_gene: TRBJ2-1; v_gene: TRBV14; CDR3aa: CASSPRLAGDSNEQFF
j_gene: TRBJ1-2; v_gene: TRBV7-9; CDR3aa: CASSRLPTDINYGYTF
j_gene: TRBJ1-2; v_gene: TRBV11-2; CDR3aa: CASSLDGTENYGYTF
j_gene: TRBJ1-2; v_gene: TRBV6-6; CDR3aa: CASTPSMGSANYGYTF
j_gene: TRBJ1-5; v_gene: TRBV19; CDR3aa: CASSYLGLGQPQHF
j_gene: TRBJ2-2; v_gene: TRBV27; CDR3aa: CASSLVRAQGGELFF
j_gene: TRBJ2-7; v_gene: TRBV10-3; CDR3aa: CAISEVQGNGEQYF
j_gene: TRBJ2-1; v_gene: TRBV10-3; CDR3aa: CAISELGLARQFF
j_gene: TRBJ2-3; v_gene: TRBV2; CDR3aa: CASGNRRDRFSDTQYF
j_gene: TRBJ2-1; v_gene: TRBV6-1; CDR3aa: CASRDVGEQFF
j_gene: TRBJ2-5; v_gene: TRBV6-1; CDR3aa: CASSEIVASGKETQYF
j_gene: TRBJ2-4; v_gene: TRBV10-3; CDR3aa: CAISATGTAKNIQYF
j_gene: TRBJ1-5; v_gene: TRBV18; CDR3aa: CASSLRDRGNNQPQHF
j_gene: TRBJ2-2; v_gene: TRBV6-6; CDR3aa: CASSGIAGTGELFF
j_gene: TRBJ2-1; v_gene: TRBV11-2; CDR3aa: CASSPGGNEQFF